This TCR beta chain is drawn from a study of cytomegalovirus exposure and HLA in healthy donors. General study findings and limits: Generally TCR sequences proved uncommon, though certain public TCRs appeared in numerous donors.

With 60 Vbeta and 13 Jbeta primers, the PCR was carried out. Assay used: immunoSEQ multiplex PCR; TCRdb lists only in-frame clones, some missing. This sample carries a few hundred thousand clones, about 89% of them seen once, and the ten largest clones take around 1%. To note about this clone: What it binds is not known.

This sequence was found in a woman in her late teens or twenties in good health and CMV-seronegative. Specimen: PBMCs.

The CDR3 bases are TGTGCCAGCAGCGTAAGGGGCGCCGGTGAAAAACTGTTTTTT. Translated: CASSVRGAGEKLFF. The chain combines TRBV9 with TRBJ1-4; the D gene is possibly TRBD1 (5 bases). V was pared by 1 base and J by 7 bases, with 11 bases between. Looked up from germline, CDR1 is SGDLS and CDR2 is YYNGEE. The CDR3 length is 14 residues.